Below, 24 T cell receptor beta chains from the same sample are listed, as sequenced in a study of blood T cell repertoires in COVID-19. Some clones are missing from TCRdb's copy, which holds only in-frame ones; the method was immunoSEQ multiplex PCR. The sample has approximately 18,000 clones; over 75% are singletons. Sequencing input: peripheral blood. Every receptor here comes from a human donor with active COVID-19. The donor label of this sample is uncertain.

The rearrangement links TRBV4-1 to TRBJ1-1; D perhaps matches TRBD1 (5 bases). The CDR3 has 15 amino acids. With 2 bases removed from V and 7 bases from J, the gap between germline ends came to 17 bases. The V gene's germline CDR1 is MGHRA and CDR2 YSYEKL. The CDR3 coding sequence is TGCGCCAGCAGCCAAATGGTTCAGGGTAAATATGAAGCTTTCTTT. Encoded protein: CASSQMVQGKYEAFF.

The chain recombines TRBV2 with TRBJ1-1, with 7 bases lining up with TRBD1. The trim removed 2 bases at V and 2 bases at J, leaving 5 bases unmatched. Germline CDR1 reads SNHLY; CDR2 reads FYNNEI. CDR3 length equals 15 residues. CDR3: CASSERGTDNTEAFF. Written as DNA, the CDR3 is TGTGCCAGCAGTGAAAGGGGGACAGACAACACTGAAGCTTTCTTT.

The V call is TRBV11-2, the J call TRBJ2-5, with 10 nucleotides matching TRBD1. The CDR3 is 15 residues long. CDR1 SGHAT and CDR2 FQNNGV come from the germline V gene. V lost 5 bases to trimming and J lost 5 bases; unmatched junction nucleotides: 8. CDR3 bases: TGTGCCAGCAGCCCCTGGACAGGGGGTCAGGAGACCCAGTACTTC. Translating gives CASSPWTGGQETQYF.

The chain carries TRBV11-2 and TRBJ1-2, with 10 bases lining up with TRBD1. Per germline, CDR1 SGHAT and CDR2 FQNNGV. This CDR3 has 16 amino acids. V lost 1 base to trimming and J lost 2 bases; unmatched junction nucleotides: 4. CDR3 coding DNA: TGTGCCAGCAGCTTAGGATGGGGACAGGGGAACTATGGCTACACCTTC. Residues: CASSLGWGQGNYGYTF.

This chain joins TRBV24-1 and TRBJ1-2, with 7 bases aligning to TRBD1. Germline V lookup: CDR1 KGHDR, CDR2 SFDVKD. The CDR3 contains 14 residues. Trimming at V came to 3 bases and at J to 5 bases, leaving 5 bases not matched to a gene. CDR3 protein: CATSDAKGAYGYTF. The CDR3, as DNA: TGTGCCACCAGTGATGCGAAGGGGGCGTATGGCTACACCTTC.

This clone has just one count. V and J are TRBV5-5 and TRBJ1-4, with D hard to call. The CDR3 loop spans 17 amino acids. Germline V gene sequence: CDR1 SGHKS, CDR2 YYEKEE (reference sequence). Trimming shortened V by 0 bases and J by 0 bases, and 12 bases separated the two germline ends. In nucleotides, the CDR3 is TGTGCCAGCAGCTTGGCCCCGACACGAGCAACTAATGAAAAACTGTTTTTT. Translating it yields CASSLAPTRATNEKLFF.

J is TRBJ2-4 and V is TRBV7-2; TRBD2 aligns across 8 bases. The CDR3 consists of 15 residues. The V gene end was trimmed by 4 bases and the J gene end by 6 bases; junction bases not matched to a gene: 8. Per the germline V gene, CDR1 is SGHTA and CDR2 is FQGNSA. CDR3 region: CASSSRGGDGNIQYF. The CDR3 coding sequence is TGTGCCAGCAGCTCCCGGGGGGGCGATGGAAACATTCAGTACTTC. Combining the CDR3 with reference TRBV7-2 and TRBJ2-4 gives the whole variable domain GAGVSQSPSNKVTEKGKDVELRCDPISGHTALYWYRQSLGQGLEFLIYFQGNSAPDKSGLPSDRFSAERTGGSVSTLTIQRTQQEDSAVYLCASSSRGGDGNIQYFGAGTRLSVL.

The gene calls are TRBV28 and TRBJ1-3, with D possibly being TRBD1 (5 bases). The ends were cut back, 6 bases at V and 8 bases at J, with 17 bases in the middle. Germline-derived CDR1 and CDR2 are MDHEN and SYDVKM. The CDR3 covers 14 residues. The CDR3 is CASSSDGTGDTIYF. In DNA, the CDR3 is TGTGCCAGCAGCTCAGACGGGACGGGGGACACCATATATTTT.

This clone was detected once. The chain's CDR3 is CASSYRGQGRETQYF. The CDR3 nucleotides read TGTGCCAGCAGTTACCGGGGACAGGGTCGAGAGACCCAGTACTTC. The chain joins TRBV6-2 or TRBV6-3 to TRBJ2-5, with 9 bases fitting TRBD1. Trimming removed 2 bases from V and 4 bases from J; junction bases left unmatched: 5. Germline V CDR1 and CDR2: MNHEY, SVGEGT. The CDR3 sequence is 15 residues long.

The chain recombines TRBV5-6 with TRBJ1-5, with D possibly being TRBD1 (5 bases). V lost 5 bases to trimming and J lost 0 bases, with 9 bases between them. CDR1 is SGHDT and CDR2 is YYEEEE in the germline V gene. The CDR3 is 14 residues long. CDR3 DNA sequence: TGTGCCAGCAGTTCAGGGTATAGCAATCAGCCCCAGCATTTT. This encodes CASSSGYSNQPQHF. Supplemented by reference TRBV5-6 and TRBJ1-5, the full variable domain reads DAGVTQSPTHLIKTRGQQVTLRCSPKSGHDTVSWYQQALGQGPQFIFQYYEEEERQRGNFPDRFSGHQFPNYSSELNVNALLLGDSALYLCASSSGYSNQPQHFGDGTRLSIL.

The chain couples TRBV7-9 to TRBJ1-1; possibly TRBD1 for D (6 bases). Trimming shortened V by 5 bases and J by 5 bases, and 18 bases separated the two germline ends. CDR1 SEHNR and CDR2 FQNEAQ come from the germline V gene (reference sequence). This CDR3 has 15 residues. The CDR3 DNA follows: TGTGCCAGCAGCCGTATCACAGGGTCGGAGACTGAAGCTTTCTTT. Translating gives CASSRITGSETEAFF.

There are a few counts of this clone. Other DNA sequences from this sample encode an identical CDR3 as well. This rearrangement joins TRBV6-5 to TRBJ2-7, with 12 bases matching TRBD1. Germline V CDR1 and CDR2: MNHEY, SVGAGI. This CDR3 contains 14 residues. Trimming cost V 2 bases and J 6 bases; bases outside gene matches: 2. This CDR3 reads CASSYTGQGAEQYF. As DNA, the CDR3 is TGTGCCAGCAGTTACACGGGACAGGGGGCCGAGCAGTACTTC.

The CDR3 loop is CASSPLGGENYGYTF. CDR3 DNA sequence: TGTGCCAGCTCACCACTAGGGGGCGAGAACTATGGCTACACCTTC. The chain has TRBV18 and TRBJ1-2; 7 bases line up with TRBD1. CDR1 is KGHSH and CDR2 is LQKENI in the germline V gene. The CDR3 is 15 residues long. Losses at the gene ends were 1 base for V and 2 bases for J; bases not matched to a gene: 4.

With respect to this clone: A junction end diverges from the germline sequence, so it may reflect a read error. V and J are TRBV7-7 and TRBJ2-5; D possibly corresponds to TRBD2 (6 bases). There are 15 residues in the CDR3. CDR1 SSHAT and CDR2 FNYEAQ come from the germline V gene (reference sequence). The CDR3 DNA follows: TGTGCTAGCAGCCAGGATCCTACTAGCAGTACGACCCAGTACTTC. Protein product: CASSQDPTSSTTQYF.

The chain combines TRBV4-3 with TRBJ2-5, with TRBD2 identical over 13 bases. The J segment lost 1 base and the V segment lost 1 base, leaving 0 bases of the junction unmatched. The CDR3 spans 16 residues. Germline V gene data show CDR1 as LGHNA and CDR2 as YSLEER. The DNA for the CDR3 is TGCGCCAGCAGCCAAGGACTAGCGGGGGGCCAAGAGACCCAGTACTTC. Amino acids: CASSQGLAGGQETQYF.

The gene calls are TRBV3-1 (or the pseudogene TRBV3-2) and TRBJ1-4; D is uncertain. The CDR3 spans 15 residues. CDR1 and CDR2 from the germline V gene are LGHDT and YNNKEL (reference sequence). Trimming took off 1 base at V and 4 bases at J, with 10 bases between the two ends. The CDR3 nucleotides are TGTGCCAGCAGCCAAGGAGGCGGGGTTAATGAAAAACTGTTTTTT. Translation gives CASSQGGGVNEKLFF.

The rearrangement joins TRBV5-4 to TRBJ2-3; 11 positions agree with TRBD2. V shed 4 bases, J shed 2 bases, and the junction held 9 bases outside the gene matches. Looked up from germline, CDR1 is SGHNT and CDR2 is YYREEE (reference sequence). CDR3 size: 17 residues. CDR3 bases: TGTGCCAGCAGCGCAGCACTAGCGGGGGTATCCACAGATACGCAGTATTTT. The encoded protein is CASSAALAGVSTDTQYF. Drawing the rest from reference TRBV5-4 and TRBJ2-3, the complete variable domain is ETGVTQSPTHLIKTRGQQVTLRCSSQSGHNTVSWYQQALGQGPQFIFQYYREEENGRGNFPPRFSGLQFPNYSSELNVNALELDDSALYLCASSAALAGVSTDTQYFGPGTRLTVL.

The chain uses TRBV18 and TRBJ2-3; D possibly corresponds to TRBD1 (5 bases). The CDR3 length is 15 residues. The germline V and J ends were trimmed by 6 bases and 0 bases, with 13 bases remaining between them. Germline loops: CDR1 KGHSH, CDR2 LQKENI. CDR3 nucleotides: TGTGCCAGCTCCGCACCAAGGGGAAGCACAGATACGCAGTATTTT. Protein product: CASSAPRGSTDTQYF.

This sequence joins TRBV9 and TRBJ2-7, with a tentative D call TRBD1 (6 bases). Trimming removed 4 bases from V and 0 bases from J, with 11 bases in between. This CDR3 region has 14 residues. From germline, CDR1 is SGDLS and CDR2 YYNGEE. The DNA for the CDR3 is TGTGCCAGCAGCCAGGGGCCCGGCTCCTACGAGCAGTACTTC. Encoded protein: CASSQGPGSYEQYF.

V is TRBV4-1 and J is TRBJ1-5; 7 positions match TRBD1. This CDR3 region has 13 residues. CDR1 MGHRA and CDR2 YSYEKL come from the germline V gene. The J segment lost 8 bases and the V segment lost 3 bases, leaving 4 bases of the junction unmatched. In DNA, the CDR3 is TGCGCCAGCAGCCAGACAGGGTTAGAGCCCCAGCATTTT. As protein: CASSQTGLEPQHF.

The chain uses TRBV7-2 and TRBJ2-1, with 12 bases matching TRBD1. The V and J ends lost 2 bases and 7 bases, in that order; junction bases with no gene match: 6. The CDR3 runs 16 residues. Per the germline V gene, CDR1 is SGHTA and CDR2 is FQGNSA. The CDR3, as DNA: TGTGCCAGCAGCTTATCCGGGACAGGGGGCTGGAATGAGCAGTTCTTC. Protein: CASSLSGTGGWNEQFF.

This clone appeared a few times. The chain's CDR3 is CASSVGTGWDIQYF. The CDR3 nucleotides read TGTGCCAGCAGCGTCGGTACAGGGTGGGACATTCAGTACTTC. V gene TRBV9 combines with J gene TRBJ2-4; tentatively, D is TRBD1 (6 bases). This CDR3 has 14 residues. The germline CDR1 and CDR2 sequences are SGDLS and YYNGEE. Trimming left V 2 bases short and J 8 bases short, with 14 bases between.

This clone appeared a single time. The gene calls are TRBV2 and TRBJ2-2, with TRBD1 as a possible D gene (5 bases). Trimming took off 6 bases at V and 6 bases at J, with 8 bases between the two ends. The CDR3 spans 12 residues. Germline CDR1 reads SNHLY; CDR2 reads FYNNEI. Here the CDR3 reads CASRQDSGELFF. The CDR3 DNA is TGTGCCAGCAGACAGGATTCCGGGGAGCTGTTTTTT.

As concerns this clone: The junction shows a germline mismatch at one end, possibly a read error. The chain combines TRBV4-3 with TRBJ2-1; 11 nucleotides match TRBD2. The germline CDR1 and CDR2 sequences are LGHNA and YSLEER. The CDR3 is 17 amino acids. Written as DNA, the CDR3 is TGCGCCAGCAGCCAAGTTGTTCTAGCGGGGGGCTACGATGAGCAGTTCTTC. Protein: CASSQVVLAGGYDEQFF.